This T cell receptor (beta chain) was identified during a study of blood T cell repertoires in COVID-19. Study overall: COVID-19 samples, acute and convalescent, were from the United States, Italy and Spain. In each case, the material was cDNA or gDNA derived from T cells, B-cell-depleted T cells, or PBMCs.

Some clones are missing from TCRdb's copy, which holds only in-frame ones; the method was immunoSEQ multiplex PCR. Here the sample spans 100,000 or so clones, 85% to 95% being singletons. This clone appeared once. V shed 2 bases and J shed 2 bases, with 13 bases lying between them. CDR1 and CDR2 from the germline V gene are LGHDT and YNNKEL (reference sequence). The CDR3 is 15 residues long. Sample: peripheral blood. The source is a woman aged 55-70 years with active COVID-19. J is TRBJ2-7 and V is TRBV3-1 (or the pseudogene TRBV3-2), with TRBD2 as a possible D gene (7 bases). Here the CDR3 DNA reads TGTGCCAGCAGCCAATTGAGGGGGGGGGCCTACGAGCAGTACTTC. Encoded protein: CASSQLRGGAYEQYF.